The entry that follows covers one TCR beta chain sequence. No antigen is known for it. A far larger clone is off by one base, so a read error is likely. The sample comes from a study of regulatory T cells in long-lasting Graves disease. Overall study results and limits: The persistent group shared 3,000 or so public clonotypes, more than the roughly 970 shared by new patients. Thyroid tissue was not sampled; only peripheral blood was.

The CDR3 runs 11 residues. V dropped 5 bases and J dropped 4 bases, with 6 bases sitting between them. Germline V gene sequence: CDR1 SEHNR, CDR2 FQNEAQ (reference sequence). Building of the TCR beta libraries involved iRepertoire HTBI primers and Arm-PCR of CDR3 regions. One entry per CDR3 protein results from TCRdb running MiXCR on the multiplex PCR reads. The repertoire holds around 450,000 distinct CDR3 sequences, with just under 15% as singletons. Time point in this sample: newly diagnosed GD, antithyroid drugs for less than 3 months. With RNA extracted from PBMCs as input, the TCR library was made. These data are also associated with another study on T cells in Graves' hyperthyroidism and ophthalmopathy.

This sequence was found in a woman aged 25-40 years with Graves disease. The chain links TRBV7-9 to TRBJ2-7, with D uncertain. The sample consisted of peripheral blood mononuclear cells (PBMCs), taken at new diagnosis, from a patient treated with antithyroid drugs. DNA of the CDR3: TGTGCCAGCAGCCTACAGTACGAGCAGTACTTC. Translating it yields CASSLQYEQYF. Combining the CDR3 with reference TRBV7-9 and TRBJ2-7 gives the whole variable domain DTGVSQNPRHKITKRGQNVTFRCDPISEHNRLYWYRQTLGQGPEFLTYFQNEAQLEKSRLLSDRFSAERPKGSFSTLEIQRTEQGDSAMYLCASSLQYEQYFGPGTRLTVT.